This is a list of T cell receptor beta chains from one sample in a study of blood T cell repertoires in COVID-19. Clones were sequenced by immunoSEQ multiplex PCR, and TCRdb holds only the in-frame ones, with some missing. Of 200,000 or so clones in the sample, around nine tenths are singletons; the top ten hold approximately 3.5%. Sample: PBMCs or T cells enriched from blood (not recorded which). The source is a young woman who had been exposed to COVID-19. CDR3s include the opening cysteine and the closing phenylalanine or tryptophan. Fields, in order: V gene, J gene, clone size, CDR3 length, D gene, CDR3 DNA, CDR3 protein. D genes are given only for firm matches. Only part of the rows carry a size: once, few, many, or a class if the clone is expanded.

TRBV28	TRBJ1-2	-	15	TRBD1	TGTGCCAGCAGCCCCCCCGACAGGGGTGCCTATGGCTACACCTTC	CASSPPDRGAYGYTF
TRBV19	TRBJ2-5	-	14	TRBD1	TGTGCCAGTAGCAGCCAGCAGGGGGCTGGGACCCAGTACTTC	CASSSQQGAGTQYF
TRBV24-1	TRBJ2-2	-	16	TRBD1	TGTGCCACCAGTGATGCCGGGACAGAAAACACCGGGGAGCTGTTTTTT	CATSDAGTENTGELFF
TRBV7-2	TRBJ1-6	-	13	-	TGTGCCAGCAGCTTTGACATCGATTCACCCCTCCACTTT	CASSFDIDSPLHF
TRBV6-1	TRBJ2-3	once	20	TRBD2	TGTGCCAGCAGTGAATACGGGCTAGCGGGAGAAGGCGCTAGCACAGATACGCAGTATTTT	CASSEYGLAGEGASTDTQYF
TRBV4-1	TRBJ2-7	-	16	TRBD2	TGCGCCAGCAGCCAAGATCCACGAGCGGGAGGGGTCGAGCAGTACTTC	CASSQDPRAGGVEQYF
TRBV5-1	TRBJ2-5	-	13	-	TGCGCCAGCAGCTTTGACCTCGGGGAGACCCAGTACTTC	CASSFDLGETQYF
TRBV6-5	TRBJ2-1	-	14	TRBD2	TGTGCCAGCACGACTAGCGGGAGTTCGCATGAGCAGTTCTTC	CASTTSGSSHEQFF
TRBV7-6	TRBJ2-1	-	14	-	TGTGCCAGCAGCTTGCCGGGCGGGGACAATGAGCAGTTCTTC	CASSLPGGDNEQFF
TRBV10-2	TRBJ2-7	-	15	-	TGCGCCAGCAGTGCTCGGCCTAGCCAAACCTACGAGCAGTACTTC	CASSARPSQTYEQYF
TRBV6-5	TRBJ2-7	-	14	-	TGTGCCAGCAGTTACGGCAGGTACGGCACCGAGCAGTACTTC	CASSYGRYGTEQYF
TRBV5-1	TRBJ2-3	-	14	-	TGCGCCAGCAGCTTGGAGCGGAGCACAGATACGCAGTATTTT	CASSLERSTDTQYF
TRBV25-1	TRBJ1-4	-	13	TRBD1	TGTGCCAGCACCTCGACAGGGTCCGAAAAACTGTTTTTT	CASTSTGSEKLFF
TRBV2	TRBJ1-3	-	13	-	TGTGCCAGCGGGCGGGGGCCTGGAAACACCATATATTTT	CASGRGPGNTIYF
TRBV28	TRBJ1-1	-	12	-	TGTGCCAGCAGCTTAAGGACAGCTGAAGCTTTCTTT	CASSLRTAEAFF
TRBV11-3	TRBJ2-3	-	16	TRBD2	TGTGCCAGCAGCTTAGGAGGACTAGCGGCCACAGATACGCAGTATTTT	CASSLGGLAATDTQYF
TRBV9	TRBJ2-5	-	17	TRBD2	TGTGCCAGCAGCGTAGGCCCCCGTAGCGGGAGGAGTGAGACCCAGTACTTC	CASSVGPRSGRSETQYF
TRBV10-1	TRBJ2-7	-	13	-	TGCGCCAGCAGCCGGACTGGCTCCTACGAGCAGTACTTC	CASSRTGSYEQYF
TRBV24-1	TRBJ2-1	-	15	TRBD2	TGTGCCACCAGTGCTAGCCTAGCGGGCCACAATGAGCAGTTCTTC	CATSASLAGHNEQFF
TRBV6-7	TRBJ1-1	few	14	-	TGTGCCAGCAGTTACCCCACAGTGAACACTGAAGCTTTCTTT	CASSYPTVNTEAFF
TRBV9	TRBJ1-4	-	15	-	TGTGCCAGCAGCGTAGGAGGCGCAACTAATGAAAAACTGTTTTTT	CASSVGGATNEKLFF
TRBV5-6	TRBJ2-5	-	16	TRBD2	TGTGCCAGCAGCTTAGGACTAGCGGGTTACCAAGAGACCCAGTACTTC	CASSLGLAGYQETQYF
TRBV9	TRBJ2-1	once	17	TRBD1	TGTGCCAGCAGCGCACCAGCGGGACAGGGCTCCTACAATGAGCAGTTCTTC	CASSAPAGQGSYNEQFF